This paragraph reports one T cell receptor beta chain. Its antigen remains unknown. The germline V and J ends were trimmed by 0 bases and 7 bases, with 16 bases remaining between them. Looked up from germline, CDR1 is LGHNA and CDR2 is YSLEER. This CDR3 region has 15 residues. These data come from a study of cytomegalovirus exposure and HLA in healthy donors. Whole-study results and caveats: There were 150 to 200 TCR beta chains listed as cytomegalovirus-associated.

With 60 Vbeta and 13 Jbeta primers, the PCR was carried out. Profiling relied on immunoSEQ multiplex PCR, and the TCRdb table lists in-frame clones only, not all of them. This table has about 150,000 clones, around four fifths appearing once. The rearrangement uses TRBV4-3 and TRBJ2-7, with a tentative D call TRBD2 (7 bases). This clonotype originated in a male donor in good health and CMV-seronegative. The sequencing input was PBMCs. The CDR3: CASSQEGGGRWEQYF. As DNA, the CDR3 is TGCGCCAGCAGCCAAGAAGGGGGGGGGAGATGGGAGCAGTACTTC.